This entry lists 27 T cell receptor beta chains sequenced from one sample in a study of blood T cell repertoires in COVID-19. The protocol was immunoSEQ multiplex PCR, while the TCRdb copy is restricted to in-frame clones and leaves out a portion. The table lists just over 250,000 clones, 80% to 90% of them singletons. Source material: peripheral blood. The receptors were gathered from a woman aged 50 to 65 with acute or convalescent COVID-19.

This sequence joins TRBV10-2 and TRBJ2-1; a weak D match, TRBD1 (7 bases). Germline V lookup: CDR1 WSHSY, CDR2 SAAADI. The CDR3 totals 15 residues. Trimming pared 4 bases from V and 9 bases from J, leaving 19 bases between. Written as DNA, the CDR3 is TGCGCCAGCAGTGTCGGGGGACAGTCCATAGGTGAGCAGTTCTTC. The encoded protein is CASSVGGQSIGEQFF.

The chain carries TRBV30 and TRBJ1-3; D gene unclear. The germline CDR1 and CDR2 sequences are GTSNPN and SVGIG (reference sequence). V shed 0 bases and J shed 7 bases, with 7 bases lying between them. CDR3 length: 12 amino acids. The CDR3 region has the DNA TGTGCCTGGAGTGTGGGCCTCAACACCATATATTTT. Protein: CAWSVGLNTIYF. Based on the CDR3 plus reference TRBV30 and TRBJ1-3, the full variable domain is SQTIHQWPATLVQPVGSPLSLECTVEGTSNPNLYWYRQAAGRGLQLLFYSVGIGQISSEVPQNLSASRPQDRQFILSSKKLLLSDSGFYLCAWSVGLNTIYFGEGSWLTVV.

This rearrangement joins TRBV7-9 to TRBJ2-1, with D perhaps TRBD2 (5 bases). The V end lost 2 bases, the J end lost 15 bases, and 11 bases lay between the germline ends. Germline V gene lookup returns CDR1 SEHNR and CDR2 FQNEAQ (reference sequence). The CDR3 loop spans 11 amino acids. CDR3 residues: CASSLQRALFF. The CDR3 region has the DNA TGTGCCAGCAGCTTACAGAGGGCGTTGTTCTTC.

The gene calls are TRBV3-1 (or the pseudogene TRBV3-2) and TRBJ2-1, with TRBD2 as a possible D gene (6 bases). Trimming took off 0 bases at V and 16 bases at J, with 16 bases between the two ends. Germline CDR1 LGHDT, CDR2 YNNKEL (reference sequence). This CDR3 comprises 13 residues. The CDR3 here is CASSQEGYGTCFF. The CDR3 nucleotides are TGTGCCAGCAGCCAAGAGGGTTACGGGACTTGCTTCTTC.

J is TRBJ1-5 and V is TRBV19, with D unresolved. Germline CDR1 reads LNHDA; CDR2 reads SQIVND (reference sequence). CDR3 length equals 15 residues. V was pared by 2 bases and J by 0 bases, with 8 bases between. CDR3 sequence: CASSISVYSNQPQHF. The CDR3 DNA reads TGTGCCAGTAGTATATCTGTTTATAGCAATCAGCCCCAGCATTTT.

V and J are TRBV29-1 and TRBJ1-4; tentatively, D is TRBD1 (6 bases). The germline V and J ends were trimmed by 8 bases and 1 base, with 14 bases remaining between them. The CDR3 is 14 amino acids. Germline CDR1 reads SQVTM; CDR2 reads ANQGSEA. The CDR3 DNA reads as TGCAGCATAGGGGGGGGCAGAACTAATGAAAAACTGTTTTTT. The encoded protein is CSIGGGRTNEKLFF.

This rearrangement joins TRBV7-3 to TRBJ2-1, with 9 bases fitting TRBD2. Losses at the gene ends were 5 bases for V and 10 bases for J; bases not matched to a gene: 12. CDR1 SGHTA and CDR2 FQGTGA come from the germline V gene. The CDR3 loop spans 15 amino acids. The CDR3 region has the DNA TGTGCCAGCAGCCCAACGAGGCCTCTAGCGGGAGAGCAGTTCTTC. Protein product: CASSPTRPLAGEQFF.

The chain couples TRBV27 to TRBJ1-4; maybe TRBD1 (6 bases). CDR3 length: 16 residues. The germline V and J ends were trimmed by 6 bases and 2 bases, with 16 bases remaining between them. The germline V gene encodes CDR1 MNHEY and CDR2 SMNVEV (reference sequence). This CDR3 is CASRLTGSATNEKLFF. The CDR3 DNA reads as TGTGCCAGCAGACTTACAGGGTCCGCTACTAATGAAAAACTGTTTTTT.

The chain uses TRBV7-3 and TRBJ1-1, with 7 bases lining up with TRBD1. This CDR3 has 14 amino acids. The J segment lost 7 bases and the V segment lost 5 bases, leaving 10 bases of the junction unmatched. The germline V gene has CDR1 SGHTA and CDR2 FQGTGA. CDR3 nucleotide sequence: TGTGCCAGCAGCGTCGACAGGGAGAAGGGTGAAGCTTTCTTT. This gives the protein CASSVDREKGEAFF.

The chain uses TRBV7-9 and TRBJ2-7; 8 positions agree with TRBD2. From germline, CDR1 is SEHNR and CDR2 FQNEAQ (reference sequence). After removal of 3 bases from V and 3 bases from J, the junction contained 4 bases not matched to a gene. The CDR3 has 14 residues. The CDR3 nucleotides read TGTGCCAGCAGCTTTACGGCGGGGGGCTACGAGCAGTACTTC. As protein: CASSFTAGGYEQYF.

This clone showed up just a few times. The chain joins TRBV18 to TRBJ2-5; 7 bases match TRBD2. CDR3 length equals 14 residues. V lost 3 bases, J lost 6 bases, and 7 bases stayed unmatched. Germline values: CDR1 KGHSH, CDR2 LQKENI. CDR3 residues: CASSPVGGEKTQYF. In nucleotides, the CDR3 is TGTGCCAGCTCACCGGTGGGAGGGGAAAAGACCCAGTACTTC.

The chain employs TRBV5-1 and TRBJ2-7; 8 nucleotides line up with TRBD2. This CDR3 comprises 15 residues. V lost 4 bases to trimming and J lost 6 bases; unmatched junction nucleotides: 12. The germline V gene has CDR1 SGHRS and CDR2 YFSETQ. The CDR3 region has the DNA TGCGCCAGCAGCCGAACGGGGACTAGAGCCTCCGAGCAGTACTTC. Its protein product is CASSRTGTRASEQYF. Using reference TRBV5-1 and TRBJ2-7 for the parts outside the CDR3, the full variable domain is KAGVTQTPRYLIKTRGQQVTLSCSPISGHRSVSWYQQTPGQGLQFLFEYFSETQRNKGNFPGRFSGRQFSNSRSEMNVSTLELGDSALYLCASSRTGTRASEQYFGPGTRLTVT.

The rearrangement uses TRBV3-1 (or the pseudogene TRBV3-2) and TRBJ2-3; tentatively, D is TRBD2 (5 bases). The germline CDR1 and CDR2 sequences are LGHDT and YNNKEL (reference sequence). Trimming removed 3 bases from V and 0 bases from J, with 13 bases in between. This CDR3 has 16 amino acids. The CDR3 nucleotides are TGTGCCAGCAGCCATTTAACGGGGTCTAGCACAGATACGCAGTATTTT. Translating gives CASSHLTGSSTDTQYF.

The rearrangement uses TRBV6-2 or TRBV6-3 and TRBJ1-1; TRBD1 matches 10 bases. Germline values: CDR1 MNHEY, CDR2 SVGEGT. The V gene end was trimmed by 5 bases and the J gene end by 4 bases; junction bases not matched to a gene: 10. CDR3 length: 16 residues. The CDR3 region is CASSTQDRGYITEAFF. In nucleotides, the CDR3 is TGTGCCAGCAGTACCCAGGACAGGGGGTACATCACTGAAGCTTTCTTT.

V and J are TRBV3-1 (or the pseudogene TRBV3-2) and TRBJ2-3; a weak D match, TRBD2 (6 bases). Germline V gene sequence: CDR1 LGHDT, CDR2 YNNKEL (reference sequence). Trimming cost V 7 bases and J 4 bases, with 27 bases left between them. The CDR3 length is 18 residues. The chain's CDR3 is CASTPGWGRPVHADTQYF. The DNA of the CDR3 is TGTGCCAGCACCCCCGGATGGGGGAGGCCAGTGCACGCAGATACGCAGTATTTT.

The chain carries TRBV7-2 and TRBJ1-1; weak D call: TRBD1 (5 bases). This CDR3 contains 13 residues. The V end lost 5 bases, the J end lost 6 bases, and 13 bases lay between the germline ends. Germline CDR1 SGHTA, CDR2 FQGNSA. In nucleotides, the CDR3 is TGTGCCAGCAGCCTCAGGGAGGGCTCTGAAGCTTTCTTT. Amino acids: CASSLREGSEAFF.

The V call is TRBV27, the J call TRBJ1-5; 7 bases align to TRBD1. J lost 0 bases, V lost 3 bases, and 11 bases had no gene match. Per the germline V gene, CDR1 is MNHEY and CDR2 is SMNVEV (reference sequence). The CDR3 runs 18 residues. CDR3 DNA sequence: TGTGCCAGCAGTTTCAGGGGGACTGTCGGGTATAGCAATCAGCCCCAGCATTTT. It is translated as CASSFRGTVGYSNQPQHF.

This chain uses TRBV19 with TRBJ2-7, with a tentative D call TRBD1 (5 bases). With 7 bases removed from V and 2 bases from J, the gap between germline ends came to 15 bases. The CDR3 consists of 14 residues. Per germline, CDR1 LNHDA and CDR2 SQIVND (reference sequence). The CDR3 DNA reads as TGTGCCAGTATGAGGACGGCAGGGCCCTACGAGCAGTACTTC. Translation: CASMRTAGPYEQYF.

This chain connects TRBV7-2 to TRBJ2-3; maybe TRBD2 (6 bases). Trimming cost V 1 base and J 1 base, with 9 bases left between them. The CDR3 length is 15 residues. The germline V gene has CDR1 SGHTA and CDR2 FQGNSA. The CDR3 DNA reads TGTGCCAGCAGCTTAGGTTCGGGGGGCACAGATACGCAGTATTTT. It is translated as CASSLGSGGTDTQYF.

The chain uses TRBV7-2 and TRBJ1-4, with 7 bases fitting TRBD1. Looked up from germline, CDR1 is SGHTA and CDR2 is FQGNSA. The CDR3 covers 14 residues. The V gene end was trimmed by 2 bases and the J gene end by 6 bases; junction bases not matched to a gene: 3. The DNA for the CDR3 is TGTGCCAGCAGCTTAAGGGGGCGGGATGAAAAACTGTTTTTT. Residues: CASSLRGRDEKLFF.

This sequence joins TRBV5-1 and TRBJ2-3; 8 bases are a match to TRBD2. Germline loops: CDR1 SGHRS, CDR2 YFSETQ. This CDR3 contains 15 residues. The trim removed 4 bases at V and 2 bases at J, leaving 6 bases unmatched. As DNA, the CDR3 is TGCGCCAGCAGCCCGGGACTAGTGTTCACAGATACGCAGTATTTT. Amino acids: CASSPGLVFTDTQYF.

The chain employs TRBV6-5 and TRBJ1-2; tentative D call: TRBD1 (6 bases). The CDR3 sequence is 12 residues long. Per the germline V gene, CDR1 is MNHEY and CDR2 is SVGAGI. The V end lost 6 bases, the J end lost 4 bases, and 9 bases lay between the germline ends. CDR3 sequence: CASRDSFYGYTF. DNA for the CDR3: TGTGCCAGCAGGGACAGCTTCTATGGCTACACCTTC.

This chain links TRBV5-6 with TRBJ2-1; no firm D call. Trimming pared 2 bases from V and 15 bases from J, leaving 15 bases between. This CDR3 region has 12 residues. Germline V CDR1 and CDR2: SGHDT, YYEEEE. The CDR3 bases are TGTGCCAGCAGCTTTCGATCTTTTACTACGTTCTTC. It codes for CASSFRSFTTFF.

This chain uses TRBV6-5 with TRBJ1-4; 9 bases agree with TRBD1. The CDR3 consists of 15 residues. Germline CDR1 and CDR2: MNHEY and SVGAGI. The trim removed 5 bases at V and 7 bases at J, leaving 8 bases unmatched. The CDR3 region is CASSMGQGIGEKLFF. The CDR3 DNA is TGTGCCAGCAGTATGGGACAGGGAATCGGTGAAAAACTGTTTTTT.

This clone occurred once. The chain joins TRBV4-1 to TRBJ2-3; possibly TRBD2 for D (6 bases). This CDR3 comprises 16 residues. The germline V gene encodes CDR1 MGHRA and CDR2 YSYEKL. Deletions cut 3 bases from V and 6 bases from J, with 19 bases between. The CDR3 DNA is TGCGCCAGCAGCCAGAACCCGACTAGTGCGGTCGATACGCAGTATTTT. Translated: CASSQNPTSAVDTQYF.

The chain couples TRBV24-1 to TRBJ2-7; possible D gene TRBD1, 5 bases. This CDR3 is 12 amino acids long. The V and J ends lost 7 bases and 3 bases respectively, with 9 bases between them. In germline, CDR1 is KGHDR, CDR2 SFDVKD. Here the CDR3 DNA reads TGTGCCACCAGCGCAGACAGCTACGAGCAGTACTTC. Amino acid sequence: CATSADSYEQYF.

The chain combines TRBV5-5 with TRBJ1-6; 7 bases map to TRBD1. Germline CDR1 reads SGHKS; CDR2 reads YYEKEE (reference sequence). The CDR3 consists of 14 residues. V lost 4 bases and J lost 6; bases outside the gene matches: 4. The CDR3 loop reads CASSRGQSNSPLHF. The CDR3 region has the DNA TGTGCCAGCAGCAGGGGACAGTCTAATTCACCCCTCCACTTT.